This entry features one TCR beta chain sequence. This specimen belongs to a study of blood T cell repertoires in COVID-19. Across the whole study: In each case, the material was cDNA or gDNA derived from T cells, B-cell-depleted T cells, or PBMCs.

Germline V CDR1 and CDR2: MNHEY, SVGAGI. The CDR3 runs to 15 residues. Deletions cut 0 bases from V and 0 bases from J, with 9 bases between. In the study's own analysis: Cell counts per sample came from amplifying reference gene primers. Profiled with immunoSEQ multiplex PCR; TCRdb holds only in-frame clones, not every one. V and J calls and clone size follow that table, whereas D and trimming were derived from the DNA. The sample lists approximately 140,000 clones, just under 90% occurring once. This TCR was recovered from a woman aged 40 to 50 with acute or convalescent COVID-19. This chain uses TRBV6-5 with TRBJ2-7; possibly TRBD1 for D (5 bases). Sample: peripheral blood. CDR3 residues: CASSYSLQASYEQYF. CDR3 DNA sequence: TGTGCCAGCAGTTACTCGTTACAGGCCTCCTACGAGCAGTACTTC.